The entry below describes one T cell receptor beta chain. This sample stems from a study of blood T cell repertoires in COVID-19. At the level of the study: Samples representing acute and convalescent COVID-19 were sourced from the United States, Italy and Spain. Sample material is recorded as cDNA or gDNA derived from T cells, B-cell-depleted T cells, or PBMCs.

Unmatched junction bases numbered 3, after V lost 5 bases and J lost 3 bases. Per germline, CDR1 SSHAT and CDR2 FNYEAQ (reference sequence). The CDR3 consists of 13 residues. Authors' analysis steps: Quantification of nucleated cells was approximated via reference gene primer amplification. TCRdb's table, derived via immunoSEQ multiplex PCR, lists solely in-frame clones and lacks some. V, J and clone size derive from that table, while D and trimming were established from the DNA sequence. Seen here are approximately 160,000 clones, more than 75% observed once, and the top ten hold about a sixth. Specimen: peripheral blood. This chain connects TRBV7-7 to TRBJ2-5, with TRBD2 identical over 7 bases. The receptor comes from a man in his sixties with active or convalescent COVID-19. The CDR3 DNA sequence: TGTGCCAGCAGCCTAGGGACTAAAGAGACCCAGTACTTC. It translates to CASSLGTKETQYF.